A selection of T cell receptor beta chains follows, all from one sample in a study of T cells after yellow fever vaccination. One entry per CDR3 protein, called by TCRdb with MiXCR from the 5' RACE reads. This sample yields hundreds of thousands of distinct CDR3 sequences, of which about 12% are seen a single time; 14% to 15% belongs to the top ten. This specimen was PBMCs, taken on the day of the yellow fever booster vaccination. The receptors derive from a man aged 25 to 40 who received the YFV17D yellow fever vaccine. Each CDR3 is given with its conserved first and last residue. The D gene is left open where the match is weak. Clone size is shown for a subset of rows, as once, few, many or a class of expanded clone.

clone_size j_call v_call d_call cdr3_nt cdr3_aa
many TRBJ2-7 TRBV7-2 NA TGTGCCAGCAGCTTAGACAGATTGGGGTCCTACGAGCAGTACTTC CASSLDRLGSYEQYF
NA TRBJ2-1 TRBV20-1 NA TGCAGTGCACCCCTGCGGGGTGGGCTCAATGAGCAGTTCTTC CSAPLRGGLNEQFF
few TRBJ2-3 TRBV6-9 TRBD2 TGTGCCGCTGTTTGGGAGGGATGTGTTACAGATACGCAGTATTTT CAAVWEGCVTDTQYF
few TRBJ2-1 TRBV20-1 TRBD1 TGCAGTGCCTTCAGAGGACAGGGAAGCCAAGATGAGCAGTTCTTC CSAFRGQGSQDEQFF
NA TRBJ2-1 TRBV9 TRBD2 TGTGCCAGCAGCGCGGGACTAGCGCCTTACAATGAGCAGTTCTTC CASSAGLAPYNEQFF
many TRBJ2-1 TRBV20-1 NA TGCAGTGCTCCTCAGAAGTTATTCTCCTACAATGAGCAGTTCTTC CSAPQKLFSYNEQFF
few TRBJ2-3 TRBV10-1 NA TGCGCCAGCAGGAGGGGGAGGGCCGGGGCAGATACGCAGTATTTT CASRRGRAGADTQYF
many TRBJ1-1 TRBV5-6 TRBD1 TGTGCCAGCACCCAGGGGGCAAACACTGAAGCTTTCTTT CASTQGANTEAFF
NA TRBJ2-1 TRBV7-2 TRBD2 TGTGCCAGCAGCCTAGGTAGCGGGAGGTGGGATGAGCAGTTCTTC CASSLGSGRWDEQFF
NA TRBJ1-2 TRBV20-1 NA TGCAGTGCTATGGACAGTGGTTACTACACCTTC CSAMDSGYYTF
NA TRBJ1-6 TRBV6-2/TRBV6-3 NA TGTGCCAGCAGCCGGGACGGCTATAATTCACCCCTCCACTTT CASSRDGYNSPLHF
NA TRBJ2-7 TRBV27 TRBD1 TGTGCCAGCAGTTTACAAACAGGGGGCATTTACGAGCAGTACTTC CASSLQTGGIYEQYF
few TRBJ2-7 TRBV29-1 TRBD2 TGCAGCGTTGATAGCGGGAGTGGCTACGAGCAGTACTTC CSVDSGSGYEQYF
NA TRBJ2-7 TRBV6-1 NA TGTGCCAGCAGATCAACAGTAGGTGCCGAGCAGTACTTC CASRSTVGAEQYF
NA TRBJ2-6 TRBV6-2/TRBV6-3 TRBD1 TGTGCCAGCAGACGGACCGGGACAGGGCCGTCTGGGGCCAACGTCCTGACTTTC CASRRTGTGPSGANVLTF
NA TRBJ2-7 TRBV6-2/TRBV6-3 NA TGTGCCAGCAGTTACTACGGGAGTAGCGAGCAGTACTTC CASSYYGSSEQYF
few TRBJ2-1 TRBV6-5 TRBD2 TGTGCCAGCAGTTACGGACCGGGACTAGCGAGAAACAATGAGCAGTTCTTC CASSYGPGLARNNEQFF
few TRBJ1-5 TRBV16 NA TGTGCCAGCAGCCAATCCGCAGGATCGGATCAGCCCCAGCATTTT CASSQSAGSDQPQHF
NA TRBJ2-1 TRBV7-9 TRBD2 TGTGCCATCAGCTTCGGGCTAGCGGGGTCCTACAATGAGCAGTTCTTC CAISFGLAGSYNEQFF
NA TRBJ2-7 TRBV20-1 TRBD2 TGCAGTGCCCCACTCCTACTAGCGGGAGGGGCGGCGTACGAGCAGTACTTC CSAPLLLAGGAAYEQYF
NA TRBJ2-1 TRBV7-8 TRBD1 TGTGCCAGCAGCGTACCCGGGACAGGGGCCCTTATGGCGCAGTTCTTC CASSVPGTGALMAQFF
few TRBJ2-4 TRBV20-1 NA TGCAGTGCTAGAGCCCCAGCCGGGGAAGCCAAAAACATTCAGTACTTC CSARAPAGEAKNIQYF
few TRBJ2-1 TRBV20-1 TRBD2 TGCAGTGCTAGAGAGGGACGGGGACTAGCGGGTTTCAATGAGCAGTTCTTC CSAREGRGLAGFNEQFF
NA TRBJ2-7 TRBV28 NA TGTGCCAGCAGTCGACAATACGAGCAGTACTTC CASSRQYEQYF
few TRBJ2-7 TRBV11-2 TRBD2 TGTGCCAGCAGCTCTATAGCGGGAGGGGGCTCCTACGAGCAGTACTTC CASSSIAGGGSYEQYF
many TRBJ2-5 TRBV5-1 TRBD1 TGCGCCAGCAGCTGGGGACAGTATAAAGAGACCCAGTACTTC CASSWGQYKETQYF
many TRBJ2-2 TRBV10-3 NA TGTGCCATCTCAGGCGCGGGACCGTCGAACACCGGGGAGCTGTTTTTT CAISGAGPSNTGELFF
few TRBJ2-5 TRBV7-3 NA TGTGCCAGCAGCACGGGACGGGCAGAGACCCAGTACTTC CASSTGRAETQYF
NA TRBJ1-6 TRBV19 NA TGTGCCATTCCCCCCCGGGATGCCTATAATTCACCCCTCCACTTT CAIPPRDAYNSPLHF
few TRBJ2-7 TRBV29-1 NA TGCAGCGTCGACGGATCGTTCTACGAGCAGTACTTC CSVDGSFYEQYF
few TRBJ2-1 TRBV28 TRBD1 TGTGCCAGCAGCTCCATTAGAAAGGACAGGGGGTATTATGAGCAGTTCTTC CASSSIRKDRGYYEQFF
NA TRBJ1-2 TRBV7-2 NA TGTGCCAGCAGCTCGGGATCGGGGGGGGCGGGTGGCTACACCTTC CASSSGSGGAGGYTF
few TRBJ2-7 TRBV19 NA TGTGCCAGTAGTGCCTCCGGGACACAAGGGAGATACGAGCAGTACTTC CASSASGTQGRYEQYF
NA TRBJ2-1 TRBV11-2 TRBD2 TGTGCCAGCAGCTCGTCCGTAGCGGGAGATGAGCAGTTCTTC CASSSSVAGDEQFF
few TRBJ2-3 TRBV24-1 NA TGTGCCACCAGTGATCCTTCTACAGGGGGGGCCGCAGATACGCAGTATTTT CATSDPSTGGAADTQYF
few TRBJ1-2 TRBV12-3/TRBV12-4 TRBD1 TGTGCCAGCAGTTTAGGGACAGGTTGGGGCTACACCTTC CASSLGTGWGYTF
NA TRBJ2-2 TRBV28 NA TGTGCCAGCACCGAAACATTAGCCATCGGGGAGCTGTTTTTT CASTETLAIGELFF
few TRBJ2-2 TRBV7-9 NA TGTGCCAGCAGCTTACGTACGTCGGCACTACGGACCGGGGAGCTGTTTTTT CASSLRTSALRTGELFF
few TRBJ2-3 TRBV15 TRBD2 TGTGCCACCCGACTAGCGGGAGAAGATACGCAGTATTTT CATRLAGEDTQYF
few TRBJ2-7 TRBV6-5 NA TGTGCCAGCAGTTCACGGAGTCCCTACGAGCAGTACTTC CASSSRSPYEQYF
few TRBJ1-4 TRBV20-1 NA TGCAGTGCGGAGCTGAGGTCAACTAATGAAAAACTGTTTTTT CSAELRSTNEKLFF
NA TRBJ2-1 TRBV7-9 TRBD2 TGTGCCAGCAGCTTATTAGCGGGCCACTACAATGAGCAGTTCTTC CASSLLAGHYNEQFF
few TRBJ1-1 TRBV6-5 NA TGTGCCAGCAGTTACTCGGGCCAGCTCAACCCTGAAGCTTTCTTT CASSYSGQLNPEAFF
few TRBJ1-4 TRBV19 TRBD1 TGTGCCAGTAGTGCCCGGGACAGGAGAAGTGAAAAACTGTTTTTT CASSARDRRSEKLFF
NA TRBJ1-3 TRBV7-2 TRBD1 TGTGCCAGCAGCTGGACAGGGTTAAACTCTGGAAACACCATATATTTT CASSWTGLNSGNTIYF
few TRBJ2-1 TRBV7-3 TRBD2 TGTGCCAGCAGTCCGGAGCGGGCCGGGGGGAATGAGCAGTTCTTC CASSPERAGGNEQFF
NA TRBJ2-1 TRBV3-1 TRBD2 TGTGCCAGCAGCCAAACGGGGGGGCAGTTCTTC CASSQTGGQFF
few TRBJ2-3 TRBV5-6 NA TGTGCCAGCAGCTGGGGGGAAGCGTTCCTCACAGATACGCAGTATTTT CASSWGEAFLTDTQYF
NA TRBJ2-1 TRBV7-9 TRBD2 TGTGCCAGCAGCCCCTCTCCTAGCGGGATCCTAAACGAGCAGTTCTTC CASSPSPSGILNEQFF
NA TRBJ2-4 TRBV15 TRBD1 TGTGCCACCAGCAGAGATTTACCGGGGACAGGGGTGGCCAAAAACATTCAGTACTTC CATSRDLPGTGVAKNIQYF
NA TRBJ2-5 TRBV7-3 NA TGTGCCAGCAGCACCGGGAGGAGCGCACAGGGGATGGAGACCCAGTACTTC CASSTGRSAQGMETQYF
NA TRBJ2-7 TRBV19 NA TGTGCCAGTAGCCGAAGAGGGGACCCCTACGAGCAGTACTTC CASSRRGDPYEQYF
NA TRBJ2-7 TRBV4-3 TRBD1 TGCGCCAGCAGCCAAAAAGATCGAGACAGGGCCTACGAGCAGTACTTC CASSQKDRDRAYEQYF
NA TRBJ2-5 TRBV10-2 NA TGCGCCAGCAGACTTGGGGTACGGGAGACCCAGTACTTC CASRLGVRETQYF
NA TRBJ2-7 TRBV18 TRBD2 TGTGCCAGCTCACTCGGGACTAGCGGGAGTCACGAGCAGTACTTC CASSLGTSGSHEQYF